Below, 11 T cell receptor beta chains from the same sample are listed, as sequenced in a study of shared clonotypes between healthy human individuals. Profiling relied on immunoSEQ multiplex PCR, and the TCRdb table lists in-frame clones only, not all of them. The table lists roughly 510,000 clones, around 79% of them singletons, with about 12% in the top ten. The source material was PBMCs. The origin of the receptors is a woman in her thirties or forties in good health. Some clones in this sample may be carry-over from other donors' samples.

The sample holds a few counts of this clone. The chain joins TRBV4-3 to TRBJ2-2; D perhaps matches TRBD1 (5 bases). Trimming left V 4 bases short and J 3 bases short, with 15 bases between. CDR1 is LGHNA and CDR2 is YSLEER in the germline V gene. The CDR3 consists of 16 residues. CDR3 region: CASSLRKGPYTGELFF. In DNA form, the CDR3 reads TGCGCCAGCAGCCTGAGAAAGGGGCCATACACCGGGGAGCTGTTTTTT.

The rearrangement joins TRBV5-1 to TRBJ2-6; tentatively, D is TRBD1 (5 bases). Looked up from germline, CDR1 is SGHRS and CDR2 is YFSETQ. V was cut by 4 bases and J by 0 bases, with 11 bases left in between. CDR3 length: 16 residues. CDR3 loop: CASSPPGNSGANVLTF. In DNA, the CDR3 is TGCGCCAGCAGCCCCCCAGGGAACTCTGGGGCCAACGTCCTGACTTTC.

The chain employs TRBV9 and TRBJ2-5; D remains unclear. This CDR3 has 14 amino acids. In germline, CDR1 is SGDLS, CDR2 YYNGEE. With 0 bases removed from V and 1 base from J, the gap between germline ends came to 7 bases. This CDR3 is CASSVGASQETQYF. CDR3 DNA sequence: TGTGCCAGCAGCGTAGGGGCCAGCCAAGAGACCCAGTACTTC. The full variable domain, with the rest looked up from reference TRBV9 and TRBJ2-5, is DSGVTQTPKHLITATGQRVTLRCSPRSGDLSVYWYQQSLDQGLQFLIQYYNGEERAKGNILERFSAQQFPDLHSELNLSSLELGDSALYFCASSVGASQETQYFGPGTRLLVL.

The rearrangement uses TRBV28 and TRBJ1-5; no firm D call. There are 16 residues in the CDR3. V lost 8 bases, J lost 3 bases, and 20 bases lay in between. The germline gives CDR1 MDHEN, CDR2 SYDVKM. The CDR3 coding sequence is TGTGCCAGCGCCCCCCTAAGCTGGGCCCTCAATCAGCCCCAGCATTTT. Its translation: CASAPLSWALNQPQHF.

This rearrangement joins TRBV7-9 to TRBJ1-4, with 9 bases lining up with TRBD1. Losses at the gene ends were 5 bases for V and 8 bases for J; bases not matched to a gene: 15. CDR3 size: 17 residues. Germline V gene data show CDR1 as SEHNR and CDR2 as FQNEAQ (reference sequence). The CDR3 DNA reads TGTGCCAGCAGCCCGACAGGGGGGTTTATAGGGTTGGAAAAACTGTTTTTT. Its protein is CASSPTGGFIGLEKLFF.

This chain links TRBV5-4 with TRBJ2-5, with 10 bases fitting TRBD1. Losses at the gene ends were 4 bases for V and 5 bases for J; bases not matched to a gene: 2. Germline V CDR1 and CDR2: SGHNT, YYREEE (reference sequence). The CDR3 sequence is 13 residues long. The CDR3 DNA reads TGTGCCAGCAGCAAGGACAGGGGGGAGACCCAGTACTTC. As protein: CASSKDRGETQYF.

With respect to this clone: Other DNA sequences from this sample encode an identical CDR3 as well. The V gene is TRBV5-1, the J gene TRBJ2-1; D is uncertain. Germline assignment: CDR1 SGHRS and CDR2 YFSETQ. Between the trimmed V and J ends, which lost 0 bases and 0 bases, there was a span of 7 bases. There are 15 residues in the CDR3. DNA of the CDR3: TGCGCCAGCAGCTTGGAGAGAAGCTCCTACAATGAGCAGTTCTTC. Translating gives CASSLERSSYNEQFF. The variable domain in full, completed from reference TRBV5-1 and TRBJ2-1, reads KAGVTQTPRYLIKTRGQQVTLSCSPISGHRSVSWYQQTPGQGLQFLFEYFSETQRNKGNFPGRFSGRQFSNSRSEMNVSTLELGDSALYLCASSLERSSYNEQFFGPGTRLTVL.

CDR3 coding DNA: TGTGCCAGCCGGGGGCGGGGCCCAGATACGCAGTATTTT. This codes for CASRGRGPDTQYF. V is TRBV5-4 and J is TRBJ2-3; either TRBD1 or TRBD2 may fit D (6 bases each). Germline V gene lookup returns CDR1 SGHNT and CDR2 YYREEE (reference sequence). Trimming cost V 7 bases and J 4 bases, with 13 bases left between them. CDR3 length: 13 amino acids.

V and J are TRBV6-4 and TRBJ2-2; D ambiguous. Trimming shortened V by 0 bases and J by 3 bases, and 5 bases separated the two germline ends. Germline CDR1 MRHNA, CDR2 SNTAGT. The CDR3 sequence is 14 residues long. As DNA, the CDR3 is TGTGCCAGCAGTGACTCAGGGTACACCGGGGAGCTGTTTTTT. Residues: CASSDSGYTGELFF.

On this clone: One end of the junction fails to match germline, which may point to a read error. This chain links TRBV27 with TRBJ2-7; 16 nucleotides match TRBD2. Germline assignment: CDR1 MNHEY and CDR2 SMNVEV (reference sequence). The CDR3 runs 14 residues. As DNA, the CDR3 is TGTGCCAGCAGTTTGGGGGGACTAGCGGGAGGGGAAGTTTTC. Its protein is CASSLGGLAGGEVF.

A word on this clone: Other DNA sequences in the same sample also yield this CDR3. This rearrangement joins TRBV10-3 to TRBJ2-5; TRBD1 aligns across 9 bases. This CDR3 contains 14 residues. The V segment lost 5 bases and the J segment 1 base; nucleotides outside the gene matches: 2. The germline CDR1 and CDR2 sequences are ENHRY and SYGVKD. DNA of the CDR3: TGTGCCATCAGTCCGACAGGGGGCCAAGAGACCCAGTACTTC. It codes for CAISPTGGQETQYF.